This T cell receptor beta chain originates from a study of blood T cell repertoires in COVID-19. Background on the study: COVID-19 samples, acute and convalescent, were from the United States, Italy and Spain. T cells, B-cell-depleted T cells, or PBMCs supplied cDNA or gDNA.

The age range of participants was about 18 to 90 years, with residence in about two dozen US areas. Germline V CDR1 and CDR2: SGHDT, YYEEEE. The CDR3 length is 15 residues. Trimming cost V 4 bases and J 5 bases, with 18 bases left between them. Original processing notes: From reference gene primer amplification, estimates of nucleated cell counts were derived. Method: immunoSEQ multiplex PCR; TCRdb's copy keeps in-frame clones and lacks some. D and trimming come from the DNA, and the V and J calls and clone size come from that table. In the table there are hundreds of thousands of clones, 87% of which are singletons.

This TCR came from a woman aged 30 to 39 with acute COVID-19. The chain is built from TRBV5-6 and TRBJ2-5; a possible D gene is TRBD1 (6 bases). Material for sequencing was PBMCs or T cells enriched from blood (not recorded which). CDR3 bases: TGTGCCAGCAGCCGGACGCAGGGGCTTATGGAGACCCAGTACTTC. This translates into CASSRTQGLMETQYF.